This T cell receptor (beta chain) was obtained from a study of T-cell reconstitution after alpha-beta-depleted transplantation in children. General study results and limits: Roughly two months post-transplant, alpha-beta T cells reportedly originated from several hundred graft clones that had expanded. High day-60 TCRbeta diversity in some patients came from surviving recipient T cells and thymic progenitors. At the one-year point after transplant, T-cell counts and TCRbeta diversity were found to come mostly from T cells that had been newly produced.

The table lists this clonotype with a few counts. Antigen: not known. The V end was cut by 4 bases, the J end by 4 bases, with 17 bases between. The CDR3 contains 15 residues. Germline V gene sequence: CDR1 SGHRS, CDR2 YFSETQ. Unique molecular identifiers were used to barcode this TCRbeta library. TCRdb itself ran the PCR reads through MiXCR, one entry per CDR3 protein. The sample gives around 960,000 distinct CDR3 sequences, roughly 29% of which show up once; roughly 31% is in the top ten. This TCR derives from a boy younger than two who had a stem cell transplant for SCID, so the T cells may come from the graft donor. The starting material was PBMCs, mostly from graft donor cells, obtained 360 days after TCRalphabeta/CD19-depleted stem cell transplant. The rearrangement links TRBV5-1 to TRBJ1-1; the D gene is possibly TRBD1 (6 bases). For the CDR3, the DNA is TGCGCCAGCAGCCCGCCCCCAGGGGTGGGCACTGAAGCTTTCTTT. Amino acids: CASSPPPGVGTEAFF.